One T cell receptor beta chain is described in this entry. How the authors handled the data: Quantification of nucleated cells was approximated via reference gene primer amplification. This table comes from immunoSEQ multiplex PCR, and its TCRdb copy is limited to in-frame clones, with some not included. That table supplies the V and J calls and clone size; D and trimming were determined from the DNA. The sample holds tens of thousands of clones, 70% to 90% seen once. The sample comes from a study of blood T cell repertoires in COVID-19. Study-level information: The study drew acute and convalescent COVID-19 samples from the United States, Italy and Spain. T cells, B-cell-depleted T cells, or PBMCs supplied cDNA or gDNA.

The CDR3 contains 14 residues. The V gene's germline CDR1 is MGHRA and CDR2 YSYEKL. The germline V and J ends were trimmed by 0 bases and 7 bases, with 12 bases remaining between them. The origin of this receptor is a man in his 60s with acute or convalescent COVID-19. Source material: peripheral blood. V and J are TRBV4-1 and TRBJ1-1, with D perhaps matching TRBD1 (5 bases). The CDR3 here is CASSQDSRGLEAFF. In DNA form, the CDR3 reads TGCGCCAGCAGCCAAGATTCACGGGGACTTGAAGCTTTCTTT.